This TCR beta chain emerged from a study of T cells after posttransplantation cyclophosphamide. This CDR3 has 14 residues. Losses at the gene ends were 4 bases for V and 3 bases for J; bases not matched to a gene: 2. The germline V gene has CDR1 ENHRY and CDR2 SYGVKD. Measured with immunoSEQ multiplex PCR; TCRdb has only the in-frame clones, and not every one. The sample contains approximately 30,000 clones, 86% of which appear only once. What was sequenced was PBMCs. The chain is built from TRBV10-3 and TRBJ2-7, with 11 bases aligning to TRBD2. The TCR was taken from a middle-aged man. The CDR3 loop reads CAISGTSGSYEQYF. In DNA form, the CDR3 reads TGTGCCATCAGTGGAACTAGCGGGAGCTACGAGCAGTACTTC.